What follows is one T cell receptor (beta chain) and its context. Its specificity is not known. This record belongs to a study of T cell responses to AZD1222 COVID-19 vaccine. Only in-frame clones appear in the TCRdb table, and some are missing; sequencing was by immunoSEQ multiplex PCR. The profile shows 120,000 or so clones, roughly 88% of them singletons. Points from the study as a whole: Once two AZD1222 doses were given, Spike-specific TCR breadth and depth went up. The study reported that nearly half of spike-specific TCRs target unmutated variant regions. Clonal diversity may have been underestimated in mostly white British donors. Every sample of the repertoires postdated the peak T cell response.

Germline V gene sequence: CDR1 SGHRS, CDR2 YFSETQ. The CDR3 has 13 amino acids. The ends were cut back, 4 bases at V and 5 bases at J, with 12 bases in the middle. The source material was peripheral blood, sampled on day 0 of MenACWY control vaccination. This clonotype originated in an adult in good health. This chain connects TRBV5-1 to TRBJ2-5; D gene unclear. In nucleotides, the CDR3 is TGCGCCAGCAGCCCCACTTGGTCCGAGACCCAGTACTTC. It yields the protein CASSPTWSETQYF.